Listed below are T cell receptor beta chains from one sample, sequenced in a study of CD8 T cells in ankylosing spondylitis. TCRdb re-analysed the 5' RACE reads in MiXCR, keeping a single row per CDR3 protein. The profile covers hundreds of thousands of distinct CDR3 sequences, with about 16% appearing a single time and approximately 40% taken by the ten largest. The specimen was blood, either unsorted or a sorted T cell fraction (not recorded which). These receptors were taken from a male donor with ankylosing spondylitis. The CDR3 runs from the conserved cysteine through the conserved F or W. A D gene is named only where the DNA matches it firmly. The size field is filled for only some rows; it gives once, few, many or a size class.

V	size	J	D	CDR3	DNA
TRBV12-3/TRBV12-4	many	TRBJ1-5	TRBD1	CASSPTGAGQPQHF	TGTGCCAGCAGCCCAACAGGGGCCGGGCAGCCCCAGCATTTT
TRBV20-1	few	TRBJ2-7	TRBD2	CSARDPGSSGASYEQYF	TGCAGTGCTAGAGATCCGGGGTCTAGCGGGGCCTCCTACGAGCAGTACTTC
TRBV12-3/TRBV12-4	few	TRBJ2-5	TRBD1	CASRLTGEETQYF	TGTGCCAGCAGACTCACAGGGGAGGAGACCCAGTACTTC
TRBV7-9	NA	TRBJ1-1	NA	CASSWAGESATEAFF	TGTGCCAGCAGCTGGGCGGGTGAGTCGGCTACTGAAGCTTTCTTT
TRBV5-6	NA	TRBJ2-2	TRBD2	CASSPRPSGVNTGELFF	TGTGCCAGCAGCCCCCGGCCTAGCGGGGTGAACACCGGGGAGCTGTTTTTT
TRBV28	few	TRBJ2-7	TRBD1	CASSPDRGQLGEQYF	TGTGCCAGCAGTCCTGACAGGGGGCAACTTGGCGAGCAGTACTTC
TRBV6-1	few	TRBJ2-2	TRBD1	CASSQGETGGPGELFF	TGTGCCAGCAGTCAGGGGGAGACAGGAGGACCGGGGGAGCTGTTTTTT
TRBV5-1	NA	TRBJ1-5	NA	CASGLNDSNQPQHF	TGCGCCAGCGGACTAAACGACAGTAATCAGCCCCAGCATTTT
TRBV7-9	many	TRBJ2-7	NA	CASSFQDSYEQYF	TGTGCCAGCAGCTTCCAGGATTCCTACGAGCAGTACTTC
TRBV28	few	TRBJ2-1	TRBD2	CASSSPNPSGGSYNEQFF	TGTGCCAGCAGTTCCCCAAATCCTAGCGGGGGCTCCTACAATGAGCAGTTCTTC
TRBV28	NA	TRBJ2-7	TRBD1	CASSQRTGRNEQYF	TGTGCCAGCAGTCAGAGGACAGGGCGGAACGAGCAGTACTTC
TRBV29-1	many	TRBJ1-2	NA	CSVGGQGGIYGYTF	TGCAGCGTTGGGGGTCAGGGAGGTATCTATGGCTACACCTTC
TRBV28	NA	TRBJ2-3	TRBD2	CASRKRGGFTDTQYF	TGTGCCAGCAGGAAGAGGGGAGGGTTCACAGATACGCAGTATTTT
TRBV29-1	NA	TRBJ2-7	TRBD1	CSVLGQGGWEYF	TGCAGCGTCCTTGGACAGGGAGGTTGGGAGTACTTC
TRBV6-5	NA	TRBJ2-3	NA	CASSYIFSGTDTQYF	TGTGCCAGCAGTTACATTTTTTCCGGCACAGATACGCAGTATTTT
TRBV7-6	NA	TRBJ2-1	NA	CASSSSWTLNNEQFF	TGTGCCAGCAGCTCCTCGTGGACGTTAAACAATGAGCAGTTCTTC